The entry below describes one TCR beta chain. Its antigen is still unknown. Base-call qualities are not available, and no considerably larger clone is one nucleotide away. To prepare the library, the immunoSEQ multiplex PCR assay was applied. In TCRdb, the immuneACCESS table is reduced to in-frame sequences with V and J assigned. These tables do not hold every clone; where another copy was compared, an unresolved V gene accounts for under half, and the others remain unexplained. The sample profile shows 100,000 to 150,000 clones; 75% to 95% of them were found once. The ten largest clones take up 2% to 2.5% of the sample. The source of the sample is a study of control samples from healthy donors and cancer patients (dated by TCRdb to about 2020). The CDR3 spans 14 residues, from the cysteine through the phenylalanine. Solely the CDR3 DNA is kept, with 42 bases framed from the first base.

Sequenced: blood. Recombination connected TRBV21-1 to TRBJ2-2; the listed D gene, TRBD1, was not tested against the DNA. TRBV21-1 is a recognized pseudogene. The source of this sequence is a young man in good health. The CDR3 protein is CASSIRQGAGELFF. The sequenced DNA is TGTGCCAGCAGCATACGACAGGGGGCCGGGGAGCTGTTTTTT.